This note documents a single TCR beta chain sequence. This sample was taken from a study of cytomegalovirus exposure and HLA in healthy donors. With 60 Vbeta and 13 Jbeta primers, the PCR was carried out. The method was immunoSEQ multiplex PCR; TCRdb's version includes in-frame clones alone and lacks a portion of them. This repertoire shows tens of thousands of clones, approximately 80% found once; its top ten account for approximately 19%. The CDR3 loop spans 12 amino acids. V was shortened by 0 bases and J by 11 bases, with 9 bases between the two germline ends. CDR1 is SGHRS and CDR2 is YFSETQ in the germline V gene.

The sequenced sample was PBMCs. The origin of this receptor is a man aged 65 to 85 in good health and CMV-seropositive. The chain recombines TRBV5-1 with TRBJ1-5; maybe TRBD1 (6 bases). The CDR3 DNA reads TGCGCCAGCAGCTTGGAGGGGGGGGCCCAGCATTTT. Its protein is CASSLEGGAQHF.